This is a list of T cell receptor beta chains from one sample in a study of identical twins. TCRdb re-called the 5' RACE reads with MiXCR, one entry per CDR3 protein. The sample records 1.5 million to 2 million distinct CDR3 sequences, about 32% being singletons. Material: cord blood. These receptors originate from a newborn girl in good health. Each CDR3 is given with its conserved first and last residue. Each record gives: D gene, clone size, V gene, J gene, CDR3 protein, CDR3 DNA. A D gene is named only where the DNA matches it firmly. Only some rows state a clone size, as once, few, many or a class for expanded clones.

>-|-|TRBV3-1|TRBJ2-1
CASSQLTISYNEQFF
TGTGCCAGCAGCCAACTTACTATTTCCTACAATGAGCAGTTCTTC
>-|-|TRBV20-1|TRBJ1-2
CSARGPGTPNHGYTF
TGCAGTGCTAGAGGCCCCGGGACACCCAACCATGGCTACACCTTC
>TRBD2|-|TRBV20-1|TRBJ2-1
CSARGGLVSYNEQFF
TGCAGTGCTAGAGGGGGACTAGTCTCCTACAATGAGCAGTTCTTC
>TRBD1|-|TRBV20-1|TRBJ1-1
CRGSPQGWSTEAFF
TGCAGGGGATCTCCACAGGGGTGGAGCACTGAAGCTTTCTTT
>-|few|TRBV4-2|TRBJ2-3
CASSQEAVASYTQYF
TGTGCCAGCAGCCAAGAGGCGGTCGCCTCATATACGCAGTATTTT
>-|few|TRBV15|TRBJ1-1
CATSRDGGTEAFF
TGTGCCACCAGCAGAGATGGGGGCACTGAAGCTTTCTTT
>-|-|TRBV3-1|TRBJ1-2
CASSPTRGAGYTF
TGTGCCAGCAGCCCCACTAGGGGGGCTGGCTACACCTTC
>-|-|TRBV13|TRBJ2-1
CASSRARAGTDNEQFF
TGTGCCAGCAGCCGCGCTCGGGCGGGGACCGACAATGAGCAGTTCTTC
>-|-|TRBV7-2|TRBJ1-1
CASSLEIGEAFF
TGTGCCAGCAGCTTAGAAATCGGTGAAGCTTTCTTT
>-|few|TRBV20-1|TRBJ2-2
CSARGRTRGHTGELFF
TGCAGTGCTAGAGGGCGAACGCGGGGGCACACCGGGGAGCTGTTTTTT
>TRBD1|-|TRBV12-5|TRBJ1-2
CTPGGDGYTF
TGCACTCCAGGGGGGGATGGCTACACCTTC
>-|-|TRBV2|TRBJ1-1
CASRPTNTEAFF
TGTGCCAGCAGGCCGACAAACACTGAAGCTTTCTTT
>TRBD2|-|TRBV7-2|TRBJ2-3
CASSLARGRSTDTQYF
TGTGCCAGCAGCTTAGCGCGGGGGAGATCCACAGATACGCAGTATTTT
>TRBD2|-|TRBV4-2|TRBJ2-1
CASSHGSLAESSYNEQFF
TGTGCCAGCAGCCACGGAAGCCTAGCGGAGAGCTCCTACAATGAGCAGTTCTTC
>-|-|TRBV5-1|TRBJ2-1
CASSLGGVKNEQFF
TGCGCCAGCAGCTTGGGCGGGGTTAAGAATGAGCAGTTCTTC
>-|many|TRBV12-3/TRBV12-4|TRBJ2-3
CASWTEAGYTDTQYF
TGTGCCAGCTGGACCGAAGCGGGCTACACAGATACGCAGTATTTT
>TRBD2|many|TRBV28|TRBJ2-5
CASSLSLAGGQETQYF
TGTGCCAGCAGTTTATCCCTAGCGGGAGGGCAAGAGACCCAGTACTTC
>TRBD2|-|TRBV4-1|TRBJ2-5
CASSQVLSGKETQYF
TGCGCCAGCAGCCAAGTGTTGAGCGGGAAAGAGACCCAGTACTTC
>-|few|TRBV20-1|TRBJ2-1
CSAIGRPNEQFF
TGCAGTGCTATAGGCAGACCTAATGAGCAGTTCTTC
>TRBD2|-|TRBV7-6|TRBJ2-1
CASSTGTSGLPPLYNEQFF
TGTGCCAGCAGCACCGGGACTAGCGGCCTGCCCCCCCTATACAATGAGCAGTTCTTC
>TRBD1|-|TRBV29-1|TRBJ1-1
CSVPGQDTEAFF
TGCAGCGTTCCGGGACAGGACACTGAAGCTTTCTTT
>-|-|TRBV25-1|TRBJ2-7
CASRKGGPGPYEQYF
TGTGCCAGCAGAAAAGGGGGGCCGGGTCCCTACGAGCAGTACTTC
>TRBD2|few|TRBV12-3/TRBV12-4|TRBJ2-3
CASSLGIQLAGGTDTQYF
TGTGCCAGCAGTTTAGGCATACAACTAGCGGGGGGCACAGATACGCAGTATTTT
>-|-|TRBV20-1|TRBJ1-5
CSARDLGSGQPQHF
TGCAGTGCTAGAGATTTGGGTTCGGGTCAGCCCCAGCATTTT
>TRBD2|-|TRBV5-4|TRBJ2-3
CASSLCAGGPKDTQYF
TGTGCCAGCAGCTTATGCGCGGGGGGGCCTAAAGATACGCAGTATTTT
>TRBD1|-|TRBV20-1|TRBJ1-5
CSASWTGYNQPQHF
TGCAGTGCTAGTTGGACAGGGTACAATCAGCCCCAGCATTTT
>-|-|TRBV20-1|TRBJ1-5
CSAEDRWGGNQPQHF
TGCAGTGCCGAAGACAGGTGGGGGGGCAATCAGCCCCAGCATTTT
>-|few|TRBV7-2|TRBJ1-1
CASSLGGRVFTEAFF
TGTGCCAGCAGCTTAGGCGGCAGGGTATTCACTGAAGCTTTCTTT
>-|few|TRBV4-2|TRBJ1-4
CASSQEARGNEKLFF
TGTGCCAGCAGCCAAGAGGCCAGGGGAAATGAAAAACTGTTTTTT
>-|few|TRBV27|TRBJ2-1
CASSFQGSNNEQFF
TGTGCCAGCAGTTTCCAGGGGTCTAACAATGAGCAGTTCTTC
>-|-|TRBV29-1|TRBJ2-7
CSVEFGQGSYEQYF
TGCAGCGTTGAATTTGGCCAGGGGTCCTACGAGCAGTACTTC
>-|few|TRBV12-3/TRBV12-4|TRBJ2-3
CASSLSQAQDTQYF
TGTGCCAGCAGTTTATCGCAGGCCCAGGATACGCAGTATTTT
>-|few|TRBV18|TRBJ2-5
CASSPGVEETQYF
TGTGCCAGCTCACCCGGGGTCGAAGAGACCCAGTACTTC
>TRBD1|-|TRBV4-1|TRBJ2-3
CASSQPRQGAKDTQYF
TGCGCCAGCAGCCAGCCCCGACAGGGGGCGAAAGATACGCAGTATTTT
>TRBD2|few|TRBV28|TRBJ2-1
CASRLADRIWSYNEQFF
TGTGCCAGCAGACTAGCGGATAGGATTTGGTCCTACAATGAGCAGTTCTTC
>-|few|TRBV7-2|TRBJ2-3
CASSFNRASDTQYF
TGTGCCAGCAGCTTTAATCGGGCATCAGATACGCAGTATTTT
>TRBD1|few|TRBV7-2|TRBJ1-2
CASSPEGARYTF
TGTGCCAGCAGCCCAGAGGGGGCCCGATACACCTTC
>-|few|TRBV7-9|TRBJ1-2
CASSLNRSPNYGYTF
TGTGCCAGCAGCTTAAATAGGAGCCCTAACTATGGCTACACCTTC
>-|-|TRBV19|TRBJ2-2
CASTWTYTGELFF
TGTGCCAGTACCTGGACCTACACCGGGGAGCTGTTTTTT
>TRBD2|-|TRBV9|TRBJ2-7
CASSVGRTRNYEQYF
TGTGCCAGCAGCGTAGGACGGACTAGAAACTACGAGCAGTACTTC
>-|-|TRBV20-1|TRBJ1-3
CSARPPLVSSGNTIYF
TGCAGTGCTAGACCGCCCCTGGTTTCCTCTGGAAACACCATATATTTT
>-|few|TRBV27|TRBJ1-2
CASRATGSSYGYTF
TGTGCCAGCAGGGCTACAGGGAGTTCCTATGGCTACACCTTC
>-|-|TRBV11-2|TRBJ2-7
CASSLGPRASYEQYF
TGTGCCAGCAGCTTAGGACCTCGGGCCTCCTACGAGCAGTACTTC
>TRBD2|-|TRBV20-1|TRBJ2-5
CSVPGMTSGRRCEQYF
TGCAGTGTTCCTGGAATGACTAGCGGGAGGCGCTGTGAGCAGTACTTC